Here is one T cell receptor beta chain with its context. The antigen it binds to is not known. No quality values exist for individual bases; no much larger clone is one base distant. Taken with the paper, the label for time point translates to: late sampling 161 to 241 days after vaccination in three convalescent patients. The sample's treatment or condition, from its label and the paper: 10-day PBMC culture with coronavirus spike peptide pools or control peptides (ViraFEST assay). The ViraFEST assay was used in the study, in which antigen-specific T cells were expanded with peptide pools and expanded clonotypes were subsequently identified by TCR sequencing. The convalescent patients' positive SARS-CoV-2 PCR tests fell between March and December 2020, which was before the Alpha, Beta and Delta variants emerged in the United States. PBMCs were cultured at two million per well in IMDM supplemented with roughly 5.2% human AB serum and 10 IU/ml IL-2, with about 10 ug/ml peptide pools added. Half of the culture medium was replaced with fresh IL-2-containing medium on days 3 and 7. Once the cells had been in culture for less than 11 days, the EasySep CD4+ T cell isolation kit was used to isolate CD4+ T cells by negative selection. Ficoll-Paque Plus gradient centrifugation was used to isolate PBMCs from whole blood, and the isolated PBMCs were then either used fresh or cryopreserved at -140C. Each culture condition was generally run in triplicate wells.

CDR1 and CDR2, per the germline V gene, are MNHNS and SASEGT. Trimming at the junction amounts to 0 bases on V and 10 bases on J, and the germline ends lie 11 bases apart. The CDR3 has 13 amino acids, counting the end cysteine and phenylalanine. The entry retains the CDR3 DNA only, 39 bases that are in frame from base 1. The entry originates in a study of vaccination and CD4 T cells after COVID-19 (dated by TCRdb to between 2020 and 2023). Background on the whole study: Convalescent patients had a positive SARS-CoV-2 result on nasal swab PCR, and of these patients, some ten had mild disease and one had severe disease. Three convalescent patients gave samples both early after vaccination (day 14) and late after vaccination (days 161 to 241). As controls, cultures received a CEFX viral epitope pool (the positive control), an HIV-1 Nef peptide pool (the negative control), or no peptide at all. The convalescent cohort included six males and four females, with two Hispanic individuals, seven Caucasians, two Asians and one multiracial person. Post-COVID blood samples were collected from convalescent patients a median of around 96 days after diagnosis, with a range of about 30 to 161 days. The cultures were stimulated with overlapping spike peptide pools from SARS-CoV-2 and from the common cold coronaviruses HCoV-NL63, HCoV-OC43 and HCoV-229E. The spike-specific CD4+ TCR repertoire was compared before and after mRNA vaccination in approximately ten COVID-19 convalescent patients and several infection-naive healthy vaccine recipients. Post-vaccine blood samples were obtained a median of approximately 74 days after the second vaccine dose, with a range of roughly 12 to 250 days. Participants received two doses of either the Pfizer-BioNTech BNT162b2 vaccine (n=8) or the Moderna mRNA-1273 vaccine (n=2).

The library was obtained by PCR. TCR sequencing of DNA from cultured CD4+ T cells used the Oncomine TCR Beta short-read assay at the Johns Hopkins FTIC core. The QIAamp micro DNA kit was used to extract genomic DNA from the cultured CD4+ T cells. The Oncomine TCR Beta libraries from cultured CD4+ T cells were pooled using unique dual indexes and then sequenced on an Illumina iSeq 100. Per the source publication's procedure: Non-productive sequences were removed, and CDR3s not starting with C, not ending with F or W, or shorter than 7 amino acids were discarded. The MANAFEST web application identified antigen-specific clonotypes by comparing peptide-stimulated wells against reference wells and other culture wells. For a clone to be called positive, the clone needed an FDR below 0.05, an odds ratio above 5, and a productive frequency above 0.1% in at least two of three replicate wells. Clonotypes that were significantly expanded in both SARS-CoV-2 spike wells and at least one common cold coronavirus spike condition were defined as cross-reactive. Levenshtein distances (stringdist) and unrooted phylogenetic trees (ape) in R version 3.6.1 were used to assess CDR3 homology. The public reads were run again by TCRdb, first through fastp at Q25 and then through MiXCR, and only productive beta chains were kept. A single entry per CDR3 protein holds the most common genes and DNA from its merged rows. The V and J calls here are based on TCRdb, not the publication. Here the sample has 20,000 to 30,000 distinct CDR3 sequences; roughly 31% occur a single time. The ten largest account for 7.1% of the sample.

Overall study outcomes, separate from this receptor: Only a relatively small number of convalescent patients were included in the study, and early timepoints following natural infection were not analyzed. In convalescent patients, a median roughly 83% of post-vaccine SARS-CoV-2-reactive clones were detected only after vaccination, and vaccine-specific priming was suggested by this finding. The median count of SARS-CoV-2-reactive clonotypes went up from approximately 22 after infection to a few dozen after vaccination, although the change was not significant. In convalescent patients, nearly all vaccine-specific clones (304 of 307) were found to be mono-reactive for SARS-CoV-2 spike rather than cross-reactive with common cold coronaviruses.

This receptor chain uses TRBV6-1 and TRBJ2-3, and perhaps TRBD2 as D gene, on 5 matching bases. The material sequenced was CD4+ T cells from blood, cultured in vitro, taken about 7 months after SARS-CoV-2 vaccination. This TCR derives from a human donor who had recovered from COVID-19. The CDR3 is CASSEARPAAQYF. The DNA sequence reads TGTGCCAGCAGTGAAGCGCGACCAGCGGCGCAGTATTTT.